The entry below gives a single TCR beta chain sequence along with its context. Its target is unknown. This sample is part of a study of PD-1 blockade in classical Hodgkin lymphoma. Every patient relapsed after autologous stem cell transplantation, and brentuximab vedotin exposure varied. Best responses fell into complete response, partial response or progressive disease. With 5 bases removed from V and 10 bases from J, the gap between germline ends came to 14 bases. Germline V CDR1 and CDR2: MNHEY, SVGAGI. The CDR3 has 13 residues. Study-wide results and limits: Patients starting nivolumab under 1 year after ASCT were excluded. No one has yet defined what causes the repertoire differences, which may be disease activity or prior therapy. There was a significant rise in CD4+ TCR diversity by C4D1, with no such rise for CD8+.

Clones were read by immunoSEQ multiplex PCR, and TCRdb kept only the in-frame ones, dropping some. The sample shows about 110,000 clones, 89% of them seen only once. Sequencing used peripheral blood mononuclear cells (PBMCs), obtained before the second cycle of nivolumab. V usage is TRBV6-5 and J usage is TRBJ1-4; perhaps TRBD1 as D (6 bases). This receptor was obtained from a human donor with classical Hodgkin lymphoma. CDR3 in amino acids: CASSHVGHPKLFF. The CDR3 DNA is TGTGCCAGCAGTCACGTGGGACACCCAAAACTGTTTTTT.